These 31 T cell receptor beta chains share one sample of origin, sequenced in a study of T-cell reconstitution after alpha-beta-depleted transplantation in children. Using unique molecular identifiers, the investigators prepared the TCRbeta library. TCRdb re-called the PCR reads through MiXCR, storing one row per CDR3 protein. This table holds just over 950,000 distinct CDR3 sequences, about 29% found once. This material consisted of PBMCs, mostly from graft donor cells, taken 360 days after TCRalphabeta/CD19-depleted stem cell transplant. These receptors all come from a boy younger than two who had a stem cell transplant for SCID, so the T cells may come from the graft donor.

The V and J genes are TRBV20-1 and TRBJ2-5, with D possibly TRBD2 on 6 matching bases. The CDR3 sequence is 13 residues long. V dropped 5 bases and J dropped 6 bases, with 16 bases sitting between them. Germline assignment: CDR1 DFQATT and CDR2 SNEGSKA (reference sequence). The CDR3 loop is CSARLPGGQTQYF. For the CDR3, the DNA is TGCAGTGCTCGCCTCCCCGGGGGACAGACCCAGTACTTC.

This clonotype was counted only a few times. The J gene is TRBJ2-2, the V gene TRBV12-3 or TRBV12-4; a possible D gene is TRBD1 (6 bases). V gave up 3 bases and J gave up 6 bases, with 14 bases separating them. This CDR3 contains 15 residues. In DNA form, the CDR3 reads TGTGCCAGCAGTTTCGGAACAGGGATCGCCGGGGAGCTGTTTTTT. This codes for CASSFGTGIAGELFF.

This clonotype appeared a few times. DNA of the CDR3: TGTGCCAGCAGCTTTGGTAGTTGGGGGCTCCAAGAGACCCAGTACTTC. Translation gives CASSFGSWGLQETQYF. The chain uses TRBV7-9 and TRBJ2-5; tentatively, D is TRBD1 (6 bases). V lost 3 bases to trimming and J lost 1 base, with 15 bases between them. Germline loops: CDR1 SEHNR, CDR2 FQNEAQ (reference sequence). The CDR3 is made up of 16 amino acids.

Written as DNA, the CDR3 is TGTGCCAGCAGTTACTCGCGAGGGTATCACACTGAAGCTTTCTTT. Its protein is CASSYSRGYHTEAFF. The genes are TRBV6-5 and TRBJ1-1; D remains unclear. Germline V gives CDR1 MNHEY, CDR2 SVGAGI. Trimming removed 0 bases at V and 3 bases at J, with 11 bases between. The CDR3 has 15 residues.

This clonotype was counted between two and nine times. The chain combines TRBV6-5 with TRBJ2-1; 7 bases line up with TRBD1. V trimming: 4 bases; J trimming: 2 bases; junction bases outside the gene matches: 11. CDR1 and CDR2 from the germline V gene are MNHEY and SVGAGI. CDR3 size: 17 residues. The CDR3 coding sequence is TGTGCCAGCAGTTCCCCGGGACAGACATTTCCCTACAATGAGCAGTTCTTC. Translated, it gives CASSSPGQTFPYNEQFF.

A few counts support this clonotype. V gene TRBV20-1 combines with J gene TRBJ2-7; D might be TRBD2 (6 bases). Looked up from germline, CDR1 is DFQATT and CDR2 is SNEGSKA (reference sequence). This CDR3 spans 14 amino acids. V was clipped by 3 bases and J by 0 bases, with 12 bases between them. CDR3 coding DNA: TGCAGTGCTAGGCAGACTAGTTTCTCCTACGAGCAGTACTTC. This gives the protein CSARQTSFSYEQYF.

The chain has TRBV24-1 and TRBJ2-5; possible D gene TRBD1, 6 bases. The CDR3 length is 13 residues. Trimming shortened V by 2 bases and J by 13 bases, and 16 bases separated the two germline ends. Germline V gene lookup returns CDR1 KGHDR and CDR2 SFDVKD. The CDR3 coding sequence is TGTGCCACCAGTGATTCCCGCAGACAGGATACGTACTTC. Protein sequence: CATSDSRRQDTYF.

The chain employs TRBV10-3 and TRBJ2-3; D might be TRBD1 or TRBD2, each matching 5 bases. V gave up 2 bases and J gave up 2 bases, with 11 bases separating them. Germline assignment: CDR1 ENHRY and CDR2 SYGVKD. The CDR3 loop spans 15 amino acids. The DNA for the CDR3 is TGTGCCATCAGTGAGGTTGGGGACCACACAGATACGCAGTATTTT. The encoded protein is CAISEVGDHTDTQYF.

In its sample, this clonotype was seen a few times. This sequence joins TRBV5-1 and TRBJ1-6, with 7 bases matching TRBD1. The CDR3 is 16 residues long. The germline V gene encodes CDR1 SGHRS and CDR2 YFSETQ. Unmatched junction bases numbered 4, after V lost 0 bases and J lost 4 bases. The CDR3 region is CASSLAGGLYNSPLHF. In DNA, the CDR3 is TGCGCCAGCAGCTTGGCAGGGGGTTTATATAATTCACCCCTCCACTTT. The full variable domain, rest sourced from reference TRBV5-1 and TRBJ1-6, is KAGVTQTPRYLIKTRGQQVTLSCSPISGHRSVSWYQQTPGQGLQFLFEYFSETQRNKGNFPGRFSGRQFSNSRSEMNVSTLELGDSALYLCASSLAGGLYNSPLHFGNGTRLTVT.

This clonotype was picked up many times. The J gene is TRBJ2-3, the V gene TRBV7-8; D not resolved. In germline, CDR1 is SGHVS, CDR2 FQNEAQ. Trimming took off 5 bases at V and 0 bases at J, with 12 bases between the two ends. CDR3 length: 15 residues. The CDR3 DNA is TGTGCCAGCAGCCCCGGAGCATCTAGCACAGATACGCAGTATTTT. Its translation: CASSPGASSTDTQYF.

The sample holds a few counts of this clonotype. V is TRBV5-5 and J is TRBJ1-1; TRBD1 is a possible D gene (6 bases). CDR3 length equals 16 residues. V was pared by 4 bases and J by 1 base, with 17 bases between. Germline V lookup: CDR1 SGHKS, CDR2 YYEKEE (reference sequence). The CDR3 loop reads CASSLGSIRGNTEAFF. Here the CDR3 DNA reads TGTGCCAGCAGCCTGGGCAGCATCAGGGGGAACACTGAAGCTTTCTTT.

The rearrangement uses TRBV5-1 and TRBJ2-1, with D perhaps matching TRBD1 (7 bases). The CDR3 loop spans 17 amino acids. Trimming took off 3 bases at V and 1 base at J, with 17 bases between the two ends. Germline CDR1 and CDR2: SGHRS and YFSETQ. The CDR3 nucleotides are TGCGCCAGCAGCTCCGGACAGGCGGGAATGTCCTACAATGAGCAGTTCTTC. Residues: CASSSGQAGMSYNEQFF.

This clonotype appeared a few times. The CDR3 spells CASSSGTSGGSSYNEQFF. CDR3 DNA: TGTGCCAGCAGTTCCGGGACTAGCGGGGGGAGCTCCTACAATGAGCAGTTCTTC. The chain links TRBV6-5 to TRBJ2-1, with 15 bases identical to TRBD2. J lost 0 bases, V lost 4 bases, and 4 bases had no gene match. Germline V gives CDR1 MNHEY, CDR2 SVGAGI. CDR3 length: 18 amino acids.

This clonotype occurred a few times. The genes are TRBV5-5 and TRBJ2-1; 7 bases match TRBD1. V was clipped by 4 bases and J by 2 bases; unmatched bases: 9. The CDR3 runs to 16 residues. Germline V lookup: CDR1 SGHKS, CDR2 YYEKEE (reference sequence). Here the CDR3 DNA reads TGTGCCAGCAGCGAAATATCACAGGGGCCCTACAATGAGCAGTTCTTC. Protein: CASSEISQGPYNEQFF.

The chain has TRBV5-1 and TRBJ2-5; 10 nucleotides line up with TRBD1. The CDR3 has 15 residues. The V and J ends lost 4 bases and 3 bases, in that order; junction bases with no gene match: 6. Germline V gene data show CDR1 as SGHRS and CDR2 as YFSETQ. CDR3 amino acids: CASSVPGTGEETQYF. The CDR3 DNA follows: TGCGCCAGCAGCGTACCGGGGACAGGGGAAGAGACCCAGTACTTC.

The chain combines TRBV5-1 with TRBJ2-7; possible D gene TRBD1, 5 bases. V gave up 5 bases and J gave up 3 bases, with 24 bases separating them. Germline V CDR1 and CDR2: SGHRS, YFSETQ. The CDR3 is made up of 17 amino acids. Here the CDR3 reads CASSFLQLQGSNYEQYF. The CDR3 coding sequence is TGCGCCAGCAGTTTCCTTCAACTCCAGGGAAGTAACTACGAGCAGTACTTC.

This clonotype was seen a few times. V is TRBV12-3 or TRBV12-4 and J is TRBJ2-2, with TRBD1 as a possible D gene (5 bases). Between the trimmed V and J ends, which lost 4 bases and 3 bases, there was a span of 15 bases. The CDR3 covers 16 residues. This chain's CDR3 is CASSSRVQGYTGELFF. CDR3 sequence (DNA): TGTGCCAGCAGTTCTAGGGTCCAGGGATACACCGGGGAGCTGTTTTTT.

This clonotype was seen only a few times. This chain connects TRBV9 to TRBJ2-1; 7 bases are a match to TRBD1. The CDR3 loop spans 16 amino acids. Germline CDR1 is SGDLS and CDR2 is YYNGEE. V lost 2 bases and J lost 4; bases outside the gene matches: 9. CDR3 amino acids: CASSVRDRVLYNEQFF. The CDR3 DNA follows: TGTGCCAGCAGCGTGAGAGACAGGGTACTGTACAATGAGCAGTTCTTC.

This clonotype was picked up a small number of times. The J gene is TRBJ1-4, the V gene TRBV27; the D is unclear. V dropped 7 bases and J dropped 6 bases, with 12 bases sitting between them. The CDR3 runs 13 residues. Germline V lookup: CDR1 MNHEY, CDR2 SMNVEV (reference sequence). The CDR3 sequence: CASKFANYEKLFF. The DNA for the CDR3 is TGTGCCAGCAAGTTCGCGAATTATGAAAAACTGTTTTTT.

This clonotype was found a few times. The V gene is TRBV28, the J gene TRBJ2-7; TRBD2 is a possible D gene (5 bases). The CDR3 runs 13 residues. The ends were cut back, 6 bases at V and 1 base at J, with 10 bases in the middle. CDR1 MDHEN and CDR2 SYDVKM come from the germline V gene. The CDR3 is CASRFRGSYEQYF. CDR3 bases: TGTGCCAGCAGATTCCGGGGATCCTACGAGCAGTACTTC.

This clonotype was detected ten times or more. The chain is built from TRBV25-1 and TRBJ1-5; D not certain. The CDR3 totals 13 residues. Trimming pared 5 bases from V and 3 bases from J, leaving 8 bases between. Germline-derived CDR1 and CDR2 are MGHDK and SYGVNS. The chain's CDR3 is CASSRRDNQPQHF. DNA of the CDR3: TGTGCCAGCAGTAGAAGGGACAATCAGCCCCAGCATTTT.

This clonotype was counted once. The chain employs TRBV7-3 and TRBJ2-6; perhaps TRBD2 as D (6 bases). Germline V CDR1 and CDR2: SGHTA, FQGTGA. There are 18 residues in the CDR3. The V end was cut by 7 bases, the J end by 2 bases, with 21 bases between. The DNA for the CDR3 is TGTGCCAGCATCCCCCAGGGACTCACTATTCCTGGGGCCAACGTCCTGACTTTC. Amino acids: CASIPQGLTIPGANVLTF. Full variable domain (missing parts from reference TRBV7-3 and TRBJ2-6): GAGVSQTPSNKVTEKGKYVELRCDPISGHTALYWYRQSLGQGPEFLIYFQGTGAADDSGLPNDRFFAVRPEGSVSTLKIQRTERGDSAVYLCASIPQGLTIPGANVLTFGAGSRLTVL.

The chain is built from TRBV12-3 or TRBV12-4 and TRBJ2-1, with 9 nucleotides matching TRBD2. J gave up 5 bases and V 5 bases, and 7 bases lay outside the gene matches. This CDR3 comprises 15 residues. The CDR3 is CASSLVAGAHNEQFF. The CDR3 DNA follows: TGTGCCAGCAGTCTCGTAGCGGGGGCTCACAATGAGCAGTTCTTC.

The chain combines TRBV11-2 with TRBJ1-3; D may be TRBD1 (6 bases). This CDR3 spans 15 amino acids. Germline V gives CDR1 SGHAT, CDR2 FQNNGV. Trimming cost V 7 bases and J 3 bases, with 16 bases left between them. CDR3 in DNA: TGTGCCAGCACCTCGACAGGACGTTATGGAAACACCATATATTTT. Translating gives CASTSTGRYGNTIYF.

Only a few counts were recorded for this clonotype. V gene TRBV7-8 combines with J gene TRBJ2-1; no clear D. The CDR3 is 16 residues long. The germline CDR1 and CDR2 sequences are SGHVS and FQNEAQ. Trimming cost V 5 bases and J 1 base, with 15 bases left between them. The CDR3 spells CASSAYYRPSYNEQFF. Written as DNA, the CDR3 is TGTGCCAGCAGCGCCTACTATAGGCCTTCCTACAATGAGCAGTTCTTC.

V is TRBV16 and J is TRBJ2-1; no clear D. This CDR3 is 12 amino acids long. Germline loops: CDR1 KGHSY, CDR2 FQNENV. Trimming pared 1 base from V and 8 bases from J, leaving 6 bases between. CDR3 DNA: TGTGCCAGCAGCCAATGGGATGATGAGCAGTTCTTC. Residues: CASSQWDDEQFF.

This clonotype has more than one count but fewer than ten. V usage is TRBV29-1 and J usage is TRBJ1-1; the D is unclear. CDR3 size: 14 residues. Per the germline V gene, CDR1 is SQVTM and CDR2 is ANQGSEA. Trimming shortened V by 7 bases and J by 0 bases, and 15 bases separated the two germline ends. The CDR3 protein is CSASGERLNTEAFF. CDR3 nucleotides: TGCAGCGCCTCCGGGGAGAGGCTGAACACTGAAGCTTTCTTT.

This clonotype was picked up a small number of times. In nucleotides, the CDR3 is TGTGCCAGCAGTTTGGTGCTTAGGGGGCAGCCCCAGCATTTT. This translates into CASSLVLRGQPQHF. This chain joins TRBV12-3 or TRBV12-4 and TRBJ1-5, with a tentative D call TRBD1 (6 bases). V was cut by 3 bases and J by 7 bases, with 13 bases left in between. The CDR3 loop spans 14 amino acids.

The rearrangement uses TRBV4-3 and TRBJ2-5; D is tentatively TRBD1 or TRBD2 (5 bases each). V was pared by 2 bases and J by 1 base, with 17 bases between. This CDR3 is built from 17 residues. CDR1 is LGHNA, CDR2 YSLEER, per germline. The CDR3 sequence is CASSQTGTPEIQETQYF. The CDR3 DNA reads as TGCGCCAGCAGCCAAACCGGGACCCCTGAAATCCAAGAGACCCAGTACTTC.

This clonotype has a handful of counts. The CDR3 region is CASSYETDTEAFF. The CDR3 region has the DNA TGTGCCAGCAGTTATGAGACAGACACTGAAGCTTTCTTT. The rearrangement uses TRBV6-5 and TRBJ1-1, with D possibly TRBD1 on 5 matching bases. The CDR3 contains 13 residues. Looked up from germline, CDR1 is MNHEY and CDR2 is SVGAGI. Trimming took off 3 bases at V and 3 bases at J, with 8 bases between the two ends.

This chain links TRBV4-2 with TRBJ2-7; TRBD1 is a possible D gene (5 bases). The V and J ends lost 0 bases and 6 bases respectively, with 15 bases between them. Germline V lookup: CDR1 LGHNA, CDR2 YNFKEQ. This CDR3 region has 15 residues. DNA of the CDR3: TGTGCCAGCAGCCAAGATCTGGCCAGGGTGCGCGAGCAGTACTTC. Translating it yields CASSQDLARVREQYF.